Presented here are 20 T cell receptor beta chains from one specimen sequenced in a study of cytomegalovirus exposure and HLA in healthy donors. The study ran its PCR with 60 Vbeta and 13 Jbeta primers. Sequenced by immunoSEQ multiplex PCR; TCRdb stores in-frame clones only, minus some. The sample contains under 150,000 clones, over 65% of which appear only once. The specimen sequenced was PBMCs. These TCRs come from a male donor in good health and CMV-seronegative.

The chain has TRBV27 and TRBJ2-1; possibly TRBD2 for D (6 bases). This CDR3 has 15 residues. Germline CDR1 is MNHEY and CDR2 is SMNVEV (reference sequence). V was cut by 3 bases and J by 5 bases, with 14 bases left in between. The CDR3 sequence is CASSFGPLADNEQFF. CDR3 nucleotides: TGTGCCAGCAGTTTTGGGCCCTTAGCGGACAATGAGCAGTTCTTC.

The chain has TRBV11-2 and TRBJ2-7; 7 bases agree with TRBD2. Germline CDR1 and CDR2: SGHAT and FQNNGV. V was clipped by 5 bases and J by 5 bases; unmatched bases: 3. The CDR3 loop spans 12 amino acids. The CDR3 DNA reads as TGTGCCAGCAGCGCGGGAGTCCACGAGCAGTACTTC. As protein: CASSAGVHEQYF.

J is TRBJ2-7 and V is TRBV28; D remains ambiguous. Looked up from germline, CDR1 is MDHEN and CDR2 is SYDVKM. The CDR3 is made up of 17 amino acids. V lost 6 bases to trimming and J lost 0 bases, with 21 bases between them. The CDR3 here is CASSPAGYQLSSYEQYF. Here the CDR3 DNA reads TGTGCCAGCAGCCCCGCCGGTTACCAACTTAGCTCCTACGAGCAGTACTTC.

This chain connects TRBV5-1 to TRBJ2-1; 9 nucleotides line up with TRBD2. V was clipped by 0 bases and J by 9 bases; unmatched bases: 19. Germline CDR1 SGHRS, CDR2 YFSETQ. The CDR3 has 19 residues. The chain's CDR3 is CASSLVAGGPGVPGGEQFF. Written as DNA, the CDR3 is TGCGCCAGCAGCTTGGTTGCGGGAGGGCCGGGTGTCCCCGGGGGTGAGCAGTTCTTC.

The V and J genes are TRBV19 and TRBJ2-7, with 7 bases aligning to TRBD2. From germline, CDR1 is LNHDA and CDR2 SQIVND (reference sequence). This CDR3 is built from 14 residues. Germline trimming cut 5 bases from V and 4 bases from J; bases unmatched to any gene: 8. The CDR3 region has the DNA TGTGCCAGTAGTCGCGGCGGGAGTTTTTACGAGCAGTACTTC. Its translation is CASSRGGSFYEQYF.

The genes are TRBV6-4 and TRBJ2-2; D unclear. Germline loops: CDR1 MRHNA, CDR2 SNTAGT. Trimming removed 2 bases at V and 2 bases at J, with 9 bases between. The CDR3 has 15 amino acids. CDR3 loop: CASSDPVANTGELFF. The CDR3 bases are TGTGCCAGCAGTGACCCAGTAGCCAACACCGGGGAGCTGTTTTTT.

V is TRBV25-1 and J is TRBJ2-1, with TRBD2 matching 7 bases. Trimming cost V 3 bases and J 5 bases; bases outside gene matches: 7. Per the germline V gene, CDR1 is MGHDK and CDR2 is SYGVNS. CDR3 length equals 15 residues. The CDR3: CASSDVRESNNEQFF. The CDR3 DNA follows: TGTGCCAGCAGTGATGTGCGGGAGTCAAACAATGAGCAGTTCTTC.

This clone was seen more than once but under ten times. V gene TRBV4-1 combines with J gene TRBJ2-7, with 8 bases aligning to TRBD2. The CDR3 sequence is 16 residues long. J was trimmed by 3 bases and V by 3 bases; bases with no gene match: 10. Germline V gene sequence: CDR1 MGHRA, CDR2 YSYEKL. DNA of the CDR3: TGCGCCAGCAGCCAGCAACCGGGACTAGGGATCTACGAGCAGTACTTC. Residues: CASSQQPGLGIYEQYF.

The chain employs TRBV19 and TRBJ1-1; D remains unclear. Germline V lookup: CDR1 LNHDA, CDR2 SQIVND (reference sequence). The CDR3 runs to 13 residues. The germline V and J ends were trimmed by 3 bases and 1 base, with 6 bases remaining between them. DNA of the CDR3: TGTGCCAGTAGTATTCTGGCGAACACTGAAGCTTTCTTT. Encoded protein: CASSILANTEAFF.

The V gene is TRBV7-8, the J gene TRBJ1-2, with TRBD1 as a possible D gene (6 bases). The CDR3 totals 14 residues. CDR1 and CDR2 from the germline V gene are SGHVS and FQNEAQ. V was clipped by 5 bases and J by 8 bases, with 18 bases between them. The CDR3 sequence is CASSPSTGTSGYTF. CDR3 nucleotides: TGTGCCAGCAGCCCCTCGACAGGCACTTCCGGCTACACCTTC.

This chain uses TRBV4-1 with TRBJ2-1; TRBD2 might be the D (5 bases). Trimming stripped 1 base from V and 0 bases from J, with 7 bases between. This CDR3 comprises 15 residues. Looked up from germline, CDR1 is MGHRA and CDR2 is YSYEKL. The DNA of the CDR3 is TGCGCCAGCAGCCAAGGAGGACTCTCCTACAATGAGCAGTTCTTC. It is translated as CASSQGGLSYNEQFF.

This clone has just one count. The V gene is TRBV5-3, the J gene TRBJ2-7, with 8 bases identical to TRBD2. TRBV5-3 is given ORF status, its function remaining uncertain. After removal of 3 bases from V and 5 bases from J, the junction contained 13 bases not matched to a gene. The CDR3 loop spans 16 amino acids. CDR3 sequence (DNA): TGTGCCAGAAGCTATATGGACGGGAGGGTTAGGCACGAGCAGTACTTC. As protein: CARSYMDGRVRHEQYF.

The CDR3 region is CASSPGVAGDTQYF. CDR3 nucleotides: TGCGCCAGCAGCCCGGGGGTAGCTGGAGATACGCAGTATTTT. The chain employs TRBV4-3 and TRBJ2-3; maybe TRBD2 (6 bases). The CDR3 loop spans 14 amino acids. Trimming cost V 4 bases and J 5 bases, with 13 bases left between them. The V gene's germline CDR1 is LGHNA and CDR2 YSLEER.

About this clone: At the DNA level, this CDR3 is encoded by other sequences in the same sample as well. The rearrangement joins TRBV28 to TRBJ1-1, with unresolved D. Trimming took 1 base from V and 1 from J, leaving 7 bases between them. The germline V gene encodes CDR1 MDHEN and CDR2 SYDVKM. The CDR3 loop spans 14 amino acids. The chain's CDR3 is CASSLLGGNTEAFF. As DNA, the CDR3 is TGTGCCAGCAGTTTATTAGGAGGGAACACTGAAGCTTTCTTT.

The chain carries TRBV9 and TRBJ2-7, with D perhaps TRBD2 (6 bases). V lost 4 bases and J 4 bases, leaving 15 bases between the germline ends. The CDR3 consists of 14 residues. From germline, CDR1 is SGDLS and CDR2 YYNGEE. CDR3 residues: CASSPQEGGYEQYF. The CDR3 bases are TGTGCCAGCAGCCCCCAGGAGGGCGGGTACGAGCAGTACTTC.

The V gene is TRBV19, the J gene TRBJ2-1; possibly TRBD2 for D (5 bases). Trimming pared 5 bases from V and 9 bases from J, leaving 17 bases between. CDR1 and CDR2 (germline): LNHDA, SQIVND (reference sequence). The CDR3 totals 14 residues. The CDR3 reads CASSELFTEVEQFF. CDR3 DNA sequence: TGTGCCAGTAGTGAGCTTTTCACGGAGGTTGAGCAGTTCTTC.

The chain couples TRBV19 to TRBJ2-3, with no clear D. Germline CDR1 LNHDA, CDR2 SQIVND (reference sequence). The ends were cut back, 6 bases at V and 0 bases at J, with 7 bases in the middle. The CDR3 covers 13 residues. CDR3 sequence (DNA): TGTGCCAGTAGCCCAGGAAGCACAGATACGCAGTATTTT. It translates to CASSPGSTDTQYF.

The chain joins TRBV9 to TRBJ2-7; D gene uncertain. This CDR3 is 15 amino acids long. The germline gives CDR1 SGDLS, CDR2 YYNGEE. V was trimmed by 1 base and J by 3 bases, leaving 14 bases between them. Here the CDR3 reads CASSVYSRPLYEQYF. CDR3 nucleotides: TGTGCCAGCAGCGTATACTCCAGGCCCCTCTACGAGCAGTACTTC.

The rearrangement uses TRBV29-1 and TRBJ2-7; 11 nucleotides agree with TRBD1. The CDR3 runs 13 residues. V shed 3 bases, J shed 2 bases, and the junction held 0 bases outside the gene matches. Germline V CDR1 and CDR2: SQVTM, ANQGSEA. CDR3 amino acids: CSVEGQGAYEQYF. DNA for the CDR3: TGCAGCGTTGAGGGACAGGGGGCCTACGAGCAGTACTTC.

The table lists this clone with a count of one. DNA of the CDR3: TGTGCCAGCAGTGAGATTGGAGGAAAGAAAGCCCAGCATTTT. This sequence encodes CASSEIGGKKAQHF. This chain connects TRBV6-1 to TRBJ1-5; D is unresolved. CDR3 length: 14 amino acids. CDR1 and CDR2 from the germline V gene are MNHNS and SASEGT. V lost 3 bases, J lost 11 bases, and 17 bases lay in between.